The 2 T cell receptor beta chains below were found in one sample sequenced in a study of cytomegalovirus exposure and HLA in healthy donors. With 60 Vbeta and 13 Jbeta primers, the PCR was carried out. Sequenced by immunoSEQ multiplex PCR; TCRdb stores in-frame clones only, minus some. The sample consists of under 150,000 clones, roughly 82% of them appearing once. Material for sequencing was PBMCs. Receptors originate from a boy aged 5 to 17 in good health and CMV-seronegative.

V gene TRBV6-5 combines with J gene TRBJ2-7; no firm D call. The CDR3 totals 12 residues. Germline loops: CDR1 MNHEY, CDR2 SVGAGI. The ends were cut back, 5 bases at V and 5 bases at J, with 10 bases in the middle. CDR3 DNA: TGTGCCAGCAGTACCCTTGGAGACGAGCAGTACTTC. The encoded protein is CASSTLGDEQYF.

This sequence joins TRBV19 and TRBJ2-3; 10 bases are a match to TRBD2. With V trimmed by 5 bases and J by 3 bases, 8 bases remained unmatched. The CDR3 has 16 residues. Per germline, CDR1 LNHDA and CDR2 SQIVND (reference sequence). The DNA for the CDR3 is TGTGCCAGTAGTTCCCAAGCGGGAGGGCCAACAGATACGCAGTATTTT. Residues: CASSSQAGGPTDTQYF. Looking up the rest from reference TRBV19 and TRBJ2-3 gives the full variable domain: DGGITQSPKYLFRKEGQNVTLSCEQNLNHDAMYWYRQDPGQGLRLIYYSQIVNDFQKGDIAEGYSVSREKKESFPLTVTSAQKNPTAFYLCASSSQAGGPTDTQYFGPGTRLTVL.